These 23 T cell receptor beta chains came from one sample sequenced in a study of cytomegalovirus exposure and HLA in healthy donors. PCR involved 60 Vbeta and 13 Jbeta primers. The data were produced by immunoSEQ multiplex PCR, yet TCRdb's version contains in-frame clones alone and is incomplete. The table shows 100,000 to 150,000 clones, with around 84% occurring only once. The material sequenced was PBMCs. The receptor set was obtained from a woman between 18 and 29 years old in good health and CMV-seropositive.

The chain recombines TRBV10-3 with TRBJ1-1; D remains unclear. The CDR3 covers 14 residues. Germline V lookup: CDR1 ENHRY, CDR2 SYGVKD. The V gene lost 10 bases and the J gene lost 1 base, with 16 bases spanning the gap. The CDR3 DNA is TGTGCCAGCAGAACCCAGGCGGGGAACACTGAAGCTTTCTTT. Protein sequence: CASRTQAGNTEAFF.

As regards this clone: A read error may account for a junction end that differs from germline. The chain employs TRBV10-3 and TRBJ2-1; 8 bases are shared with TRBD1. This CDR3 has 13 amino acids. Per the germline V gene, CDR1 is ENHRY and CDR2 is SYGVKD. This CDR3 is CAISELVDRAGIF. The CDR3 DNA sequence: TGTGCCATCAGTGAGTTGGTGGACAGGGCGGGGATCTTC.

The chain joins TRBV27 to TRBJ1-6, with TRBD1 matching 7 bases. Trimming cost V 6 bases and J 10 bases; bases outside gene matches: 9. Germline CDR1 and CDR2: MNHEY and SMNVEV (reference sequence). The CDR3 is made up of 14 amino acids. CDR3 nucleotide sequence: TGTGCCAGCAGGACGACAGGGACTAGATCACCCCTCCACTTT. Its translation: CASRTTGTRSPLHF.

V gene TRBV10-1 combines with J gene TRBJ2-7; the D gene is possibly TRBD1 (5 bases). Trimming took off 0 bases at V and 0 bases at J, with 9 bases between the two ends. The CDR3 runs 15 residues. Germline V CDR1 and CDR2: WNHNN, SYGVQD (reference sequence). Here the CDR3 DNA reads TGCGCCAGCAGTGAGTCGAGAGACAGCTCCTACGAGCAGTACTTC. It encodes CASSESRDSSYEQYF.

The V and J genes are TRBV5-1 and TRBJ1-4; D call uncertain. Trimming took off 7 bases at V and 2 bases at J, with 15 bases between the two ends. CDR1 and CDR2 from the germline V gene are SGHRS and YFSETQ. CDR3 length: 15 amino acids. This CDR3 reads CASSTGESTNEKLFF. In DNA form, the CDR3 reads TGCGCCAGCTCAACCGGAGAGAGTACTAATGAAAAACTGTTTTTT.

The chain joins TRBV7-9 to TRBJ2-2; D gene uncertain. Trimming took off 3 bases at V and 1 base at J, with 15 bases between the two ends. This CDR3 has 17 residues. From germline, CDR1 is SEHNR and CDR2 FQNEAQ (reference sequence). The CDR3 loop is CASSLFRLQKNTGELFF. The CDR3 DNA reads TGTGCCAGCAGCTTGTTTAGGCTACAGAAGAACACCGGGGAGCTGTTTTTT.

The chain uses TRBV12-5 and TRBJ2-7; 10 nucleotides match TRBD1. V lost 7 bases to trimming and J lost 3 bases; unmatched junction nucleotides: 12. The germline V gene has CDR1 LGHNT and CDR2 FRNRAP. This CDR3 has 16 residues. The CDR3 DNA sequence: TGTGCTAGTGCCAAAGGTCCGGGACAGGGGAACTACGAGCAGTACTTC. Its protein product is CASAKGPGQGNYEQYF.

The chain uses TRBV29-1 and TRBJ2-1; D is uncertain. Germline assignment: CDR1 SQVTM and CDR2 ANQGSEA. The ends were cut back, 4 bases at V and 0 bases at J, with 7 bases in the middle. This CDR3 is 13 amino acids long. CDR3 DNA: TGCAGCGTTGCCAATAGCTCCTACAATGAGCAGTTCTTC. This sequence encodes CSVANSSYNEQFF.

The chain joins TRBV14 to TRBJ2-1; 12 bases map to TRBD2. The ends lost 5 bases at V and 1 base at J; junction bases unmatched: 3. The CDR3 contains 16 residues. Germline V CDR1 and CDR2: SGHDN, FVKESK. CDR3 region: CASSLLAGGSYNEQFF. In DNA, the CDR3 is TGTGCCAGCAGCTTACTAGCGGGGGGTTCCTACAATGAGCAGTTCTTC.

V is TRBV18 and J is TRBJ2-2, with D possibly being TRBD2 (6 bases). The V gene's germline CDR1 is KGHSH and CDR2 LQKENI. The CDR3 totals 16 residues. The V end lost 0 bases, the J end lost 1 base, and 9 bases lay between the germline ends. CDR3 DNA sequence: TGTGCCAGCTCACCACCGGGGCGGGAGAACACCGGGGAGCTGTTTTTT. Protein product: CASSPPGRENTGELFF.

This clone was observed a few times. The chain links TRBV11-2 to TRBJ2-7, with TRBD2 matching 8 bases. This CDR3 comprises 19 residues. V lost 4 bases, J lost 5 bases, and 22 bases stayed unmatched. From germline, CDR1 is SGHAT and CDR2 FQNNGV. The CDR3: CASSSSRERGPYRANEQYF. The CDR3 region has the DNA TGTGCCAGCAGCTCATCACGCGAGCGGGGGCCGTATAGGGCCAACGAGCAGTACTTC.

The rearrangement uses TRBV28 and TRBJ2-5, with D perhaps matching TRBD2 (6 bases). The CDR3 consists of 13 residues. Germline CDR1 reads MDHEN; CDR2 reads SYDVKM. V was trimmed by 11 bases and J by 5 bases, leaving 18 bases between them. The CDR3, as DNA: TGTGCCTGCAACGGCGGGGAGTGGGAGACCCAGTACTTC. Its translation: CACNGGEWETQYF.

V and J are TRBV28 and TRBJ1-5, with a possible D match to TRBD1 (6 bases). V was trimmed by 5 bases and J by 3 bases, leaving 14 bases between them. CDR1 and CDR2 (germline): MDHEN, SYDVKM. The CDR3 loop spans 15 amino acids. The CDR3 DNA is TGTGCCAGCAGTCTATTTAGGGACATCAATCAGCCCCAGCATTTT. It codes for CASSLFRDINQPQHF.

The genes are TRBV11-2 and TRBJ2-3; TRBD2 agrees at 9 bases. Germline V gene sequence: CDR1 SGHAT, CDR2 FQNNGV. V shed 10 bases, J shed 5 bases, and the junction held 7 bases outside the gene matches. The CDR3 consists of 13 residues. CDR3 nucleotides: TGTGCCACAATAGCGGGGGTGGGAGATACGCAGTATTTT. The encoded protein is CATIAGVGDTQYF. Together with reference TRBV11-2 and TRBJ2-3, the CDR3 gives the full variable domain: EAGVAQSPRYKIIEKRQSVAFWCNPISGHATLYWYQQILGQGPKLLIQFQNNGVVDDSQLPKDRFSAERLKGVDSTLKIQPAKLEDSAVYLCATIAGVGDTQYFGPGTRLTVL.

The V gene is TRBV9, the J gene TRBJ1-4, with D maybe TRBD1 (5 bases). The CDR3 runs to 15 residues. In germline, CDR1 is SGDLS, CDR2 YYNGEE. Trimming pared 0 bases from V and 7 bases from J, leaving 13 bases between. CDR3 nucleotide sequence: TGTGCCAGCAGCGTAGATGGCAGGGCAGGTGAAAAACTGTTTTTT. Translating gives CASSVDGRAGEKLFF. Full variable domain (rest looked up from reference TRBV9 and TRBJ1-4): DSGVTQTPKHLITATGQRVTLRCSPRSGDLSVYWYQQSLDQGLQFLIQYYNGEERAKGNILERFSAQQFPDLHSELNLSSLELGDSALYFCASSVDGRAGEKLFFGSGTQLSVL.

The V and J genes are TRBV7-9 and TRBJ2-6, with D unresolved. The ends were cut back, 0 bases at V and 8 bases at J, with 8 bases in the middle. This CDR3 comprises 14 residues. Germline V CDR1 and CDR2: SEHNR, FQNEAQ (reference sequence). CDR3 in DNA: TGTGCCAGCAGCTTAGCGACCGACTCCAACGTCCTGACTTTC. Residues: CASSLATDSNVLTF.

This clone appeared once. The CDR3 DNA is TGTGCCAGCAGTGAACGGGGGGGCAGCACAGATACGCAGTATTTT. As protein: CASSERGGSTDTQYF. This chain connects TRBV28 to TRBJ2-3; 8 nucleotides align to TRBD2. The CDR3 runs to 15 residues. The ends lost 5 bases at V and 0 bases at J; junction bases unmatched: 4. Germline lookup yields CDR1 MDHEN and CDR2 SYDVKM.

The rearrangement links TRBV6-6 to TRBJ2-3; TRBD1 agrees at 7 bases. V was clipped by 6 bases and J by 0 bases; unmatched bases: 6. The CDR3 runs 15 residues. Germline values: CDR1 MNHNY, CDR2 SVGAGI (reference sequence). The CDR3 DNA reads as TGTGCCAGCAGCCCCGGGACAGCTAGCACAGATACGCAGTATTTT. Protein product: CASSPGTASTDTQYF.

The chain recombines TRBV5-1 with TRBJ2-5, with 10 bases identical to TRBD1. The germline V gene has CDR1 SGHRS and CDR2 YFSETQ. The ends lost 2 bases at V and 5 bases at J; junction bases unmatched: 6. This CDR3 spans 15 amino acids. Here the CDR3 DNA reads TGCGCCAGCAGCTTCCGACAGGGGGCTGGGGAGACCCAGTACTTC. It yields the protein CASSFRQGAGETQYF.

The genes are TRBV2 and TRBJ1-1, with 10 positions matching TRBD1. The CDR3 spans 14 residues. J lost 5 bases, V lost 6 bases, and 6 bases had no gene match. Germline V gene data show CDR1 as SNHLY and CDR2 as FYNNEI. For the CDR3, the DNA is TGTGCCAGCAGCTCGACAGGGGGCGCAACTGAAGCTTTCTTT. As protein: CASSSTGGATEAFF.

In DNA, the CDR3 is TGTGCCAGCAGCTTAGATGGGACAAGCACTGAAGCTTTCTTT. It specifies CASSLDGTSTEAFF. The chain recombines TRBV7-9 with TRBJ1-1; D perhaps matches TRBD1 (6 bases). The CDR3 loop spans 14 amino acids. V lost 1 base and J 4 bases, leaving 10 bases between the germline ends. Germline V gives CDR1 SEHNR, CDR2 FQNEAQ (reference sequence).

The chain employs TRBV28 and TRBJ2-7, with no clear D. The CDR3 covers 11 residues. The V gene lost 3 bases and the J gene lost 4 bases, with 4 bases spanning the gap. The germline gives CDR1 MDHEN, CDR2 SYDVKM. The CDR3 spells CASSFLYEQYF. CDR3 nucleotide sequence: TGTGCCAGCAGTTTTCTGTACGAGCAGTACTTC.

This clone was observed a handful of times. The V gene is TRBV6-1, the J gene TRBJ1-2; no firm D call. The length of the CDR3 is 12 residues. The V end lost 6 bases, the J end lost 0 bases, and 5 bases lay between the germline ends. Germline-derived CDR1 and CDR2 are MNHNS and SASEGT. CDR3 region: CASRPANYGYTF. CDR3 bases: TGTGCCAGCAGGCCAGCTAACTATGGCTACACCTTC.